The 15 T cell receptor beta chains reported below all come from one sample, sequenced in a study of T cells in Graves' hyperthyroidism and ophthalmopathy. The source material, RNA transcripts, was used to amplify TCR beta CDR3 regions. TCR CDR3 regions were first amplified by RT-PCR with HTBI primers. TCRdb reanalysed the multiplex PCR reads using MiXCR and keeps one entry per CDR3 protein. The sample comprises 540,000 or so distinct CDR3 sequences, 35% to 55% of which are singletons, and around 17% rests with the top ten. Sequencing was performed on peripheral blood or thyroid tissue (not recorded which). The receptors were gathered from an adult woman with Graves' disease, either hyperthyroidism or ophthalmopathy (not recorded which).

The chain has TRBV4-1 and TRBJ1-2; D call uncertain. The CDR3 extends over 12 amino acids. Per the germline V gene, CDR1 is MGHRA and CDR2 is YSYEKL. V lost 5 bases and J 12 bases, leaving 16 bases between the germline ends. The CDR3 region has the DNA TGCGCCAGCAGCTTTAGCGACGACGGAAACACCTTC. Translated, it gives CASSFSDDGNTF.

There are many counts of this clonotype. The rearrangement links TRBV6-6 to TRBJ2-7, with D perhaps matching TRBD2 (6 bases). Germline CDR1 and CDR2: MNHNY and SVGAGI (reference sequence). The CDR3 length is 16 residues. V lost 0 bases and J 3 bases, leaving 15 bases between the germline ends. The CDR3 DNA follows: TGTGCCAGCAGTTACTCGAGGCAGGGACTCTTCTACGAGCAGTACTTC. It codes for CASSYSRQGLFYEQYF.

The genes are TRBV7-2 and TRBJ1-1, with a possible D match to TRBD1 (6 bases). CDR3 length: 18 residues. V dropped 2 bases and J dropped 4 bases, with 23 bases sitting between them. Germline V CDR1 and CDR2: SGHTA, FQGNSA. Here the CDR3 DNA reads TGTGCCAGCAGCTTATTGCGGACAGACTATGGCTCGGGCACTGAAGCTTTCTTT. It specifies CASSLLRTDYGSGTEAFF. Combining the CDR3 with reference TRBV7-2 and TRBJ1-1 gives the whole variable domain GAGVSQSPSNKVTEKGKDVELRCDPISGHTALYWYRQSLGQGLEFLIYFQGNSAPDKSGLPSDRFSAERTGGSVSTLTIQRTQQEDSAVYLCASSLLRTDYGSGTEAFFGQGTRLTVV.

CDR3 residues: CATSRRGETQYF. CDR3 sequence (DNA): TGTGCCACCAGCCGAAGAGGGGAGACCCAGTACTTC. This sequence joins TRBV15 and TRBJ2-5, with D possibly being TRBD2 (5 bases). CDR1 LNHNV and CDR2 YYDKDF come from the germline V gene (reference sequence). The CDR3 is 12 residues long. V lost 5 bases to trimming and J lost 5 bases, with 9 bases between them. Using reference TRBV15 and TRBJ2-5 for the parts outside the CDR3, the full variable domain is DAMVIQNPRYQVTQFGKPVTLSCSQTLNHNVMYWYQQKSSQAPKLLFHYYDKDFNNEADTPDNFQSRRPNTSFCFLDIRSPGLGDTAMYLCATSRRGETQYFGPGTRLLVL.

The table lists this clonotype with a few counts. The V and J genes are TRBV3-1 and TRBJ2-2; 7 positions match TRBD1. This CDR3 has 16 residues. V gave up 4 bases and J gave up 3 bases; unmatched junction bases: 8. Germline CDR1 LGHDT, CDR2 YNNKEL (reference sequence). The CDR3 bases are TGTGCCAGCAGCCGTTACAGGGGAATGGACACCGGGGAGCTGTTTTTT. This codes for CASSRYRGMDTGELFF. The full variable domain, in which reference TRBV3-1 and TRBJ2-2 provide the parts outside the CDR3, is DTAVSQTPKYLVTQMGNDKSIKCEQNLGHDTMYWYKQDSKKFLKIMFSYNNKELIINETVPNRFSPKSPDKAHLNLHINSLELGDSAVYFCASSRYRGMDTGELFFGEGSRLTVL.

This clonotype was counted only a few times. The V call is TRBV30, the J call TRBJ1-5; a weak D match, TRBD1 (5 bases). V dropped 3 bases and J dropped 0 bases, with 12 bases sitting between them. This CDR3 region has 15 residues. Per the germline V gene, CDR1 is GTSNPN and CDR2 is SVGIG (reference sequence). The CDR3 loop is CAWREGTLSNQPQHF. The CDR3 bases are TGTGCCTGGAGAGAGGGGACCCTTAGCAATCAGCCCCAGCATTTT.

This clonotype was recorded a few times. The J gene is TRBJ1-1, the V gene TRBV10-3; D remains unclear. The CDR3 extends over 13 amino acids. Germline CDR1 ENHRY, CDR2 SYGVKD. The V gene lost 10 bases and the J gene lost 8 bases, with 20 bases spanning the gap. The CDR3 sequence: CASGGSTKSEAFF. In DNA form, the CDR3 reads TGTGCCAGCGGTGGGAGTACCAAATCGGAAGCTTTCTTT.

This clonotype was found a few times. This rearrangement joins TRBV11-1 to TRBJ2-2; 10 bases align to TRBD1. The V gene end was trimmed by 5 bases and the J gene end by 7 bases; junction bases not matched to a gene: 7. The CDR3 is 15 residues long. Germline CDR1 SGHAT, CDR2 FQDESV (reference sequence). The DNA for the CDR3 is TGTGCCAGCAGCCCCGGGACAGGGGTTCTCGGGGAGCTGTTTTTT. This codes for CASSPGTGVLGELFF.

Only a few counts were recorded for this clonotype. The V call is TRBV7-2, the J call TRBJ1-6; no definite D call. Germline V gene sequence: CDR1 SGHTA, CDR2 FQGNSA. V was shortened by 4 bases and J by 0 bases, with 19 bases between the two germline ends. The CDR3 loop spans 19 amino acids. The CDR3 nucleotides are TGTGCCAGCAGCTCCTCGGGCCCCCTACGGAGCTCCTATAATTCACCCCTCCACTTT. Translating it yields CASSSSGPLRSSYNSPLHF.

The CDR3 nucleotides read TGTGCCAGCGTTACTTCGCCGGCCTCCACTGAAGCTTTCTTT. Its protein is CASVTSPASTEAFF. This rearrangement joins TRBV3-1 to TRBJ1-1; D is undetermined. The CDR3 has 14 amino acids. Germline CDR1 LGHDT, CDR2 YNNKEL (reference sequence). Trimming took off 8 bases at V and 4 bases at J, with 17 bases between the two ends. The full variable domain, its missing parts supplied by reference TRBV3-1 and TRBJ1-1, is DTAVSQTPKYLVTQMGNDKSIKCEQNLGHDTMYWYKQDSKKFLKIMFSYNNKELIINETVPNRFSPKSPDKAHLNLHINSLELGDSAVYFCASVTSPASTEAFFGQGTRLTVV.

The table lists this clonotype with many counts. The CDR3 DNA reads as TGTGCCAGCAGTCCACAGGCGTCTGGAACTGAAGCTTTCTTT. Its translation: CASSPQASGTEAFF. V and J are TRBV6-6 and TRBJ1-1, with D maybe TRBD1 (5 bases). CDR3 length: 14 residues. The germline V gene has CDR1 MNHNY and CDR2 SVGAGI (reference sequence). The V gene lost 5 bases and the J gene lost 5 bases, with 15 bases spanning the gap.

This sequence joins TRBV28 and TRBJ2-2; 13 bases match TRBD2. J lost 4 bases, V lost 7 bases, and 3 bases had no gene match. The CDR3 is 15 residues long. Germline values: CDR1 MDHEN, CDR2 SYDVKM. The CDR3 spells CASTRLAGGTGELFF. CDR3 bases: TGTGCCAGCACCCGACTAGCGGGAGGCACCGGGGAGCTGTTTTTT. The full variable domain, in which reference TRBV28 and TRBJ2-2 provide the parts outside the CDR3, is DVKVTQSSRYLVKRTGEKVFLECVQDMDHENMFWYRQDPGLGLRLIYFSYDVKMKEKGDIPEGYSVSREKKERFSLILESASTNQTSMYLCASTRLAGGTGELFFGEGSRLTVL.

The CDR3 loop reads CASRKGPGRSYNEQFF. CDR3 sequence (DNA): TGTGCCAGCAGAAAAGGGCCGGGACGCTCCTACAATGAGCAGTTCTTC. The rearrangement joins TRBV7-9 to TRBJ2-1; D assignment may be TRBD1 or TRBD2 (5 bases each). Germline CDR1 reads SEHNR; CDR2 reads FQNEAQ (reference sequence). The length of the CDR3 is 16 residues. V lost 6 bases to trimming and J lost 0 bases, with 15 bases between them.

The chain links TRBV7-2 to TRBJ2-5; tentatively, D is TRBD2 (7 bases). The CDR3 extends over 14 amino acids. Germline V gene sequence: CDR1 SGHTA, CDR2 FQGNSA. The V end lost 5 bases, the J end lost 3 bases, and 13 bases lay between the germline ends. This chain's CDR3 is CASSRQAGEETQYF. The DNA for the CDR3 is TGTGCCAGCAGCAGACAGGCGGGGGAAGAGACCCAGTACTTC.

This chain uses TRBV6-6 with TRBJ2-2; no firm D call. The length of the CDR3 is 16 residues. Germline V gene lookup returns CDR1 MNHNY and CDR2 SVGAGI (reference sequence). The V end lost 2 bases, the J end lost 1 base, and 11 bases lay between the germline ends. The CDR3 reads CASSYMAPVNTGELFF. CDR3 nucleotides: TGTGCCAGCAGTTACATGGCACCCGTGAACACCGGGGAGCTGTTTTTT.